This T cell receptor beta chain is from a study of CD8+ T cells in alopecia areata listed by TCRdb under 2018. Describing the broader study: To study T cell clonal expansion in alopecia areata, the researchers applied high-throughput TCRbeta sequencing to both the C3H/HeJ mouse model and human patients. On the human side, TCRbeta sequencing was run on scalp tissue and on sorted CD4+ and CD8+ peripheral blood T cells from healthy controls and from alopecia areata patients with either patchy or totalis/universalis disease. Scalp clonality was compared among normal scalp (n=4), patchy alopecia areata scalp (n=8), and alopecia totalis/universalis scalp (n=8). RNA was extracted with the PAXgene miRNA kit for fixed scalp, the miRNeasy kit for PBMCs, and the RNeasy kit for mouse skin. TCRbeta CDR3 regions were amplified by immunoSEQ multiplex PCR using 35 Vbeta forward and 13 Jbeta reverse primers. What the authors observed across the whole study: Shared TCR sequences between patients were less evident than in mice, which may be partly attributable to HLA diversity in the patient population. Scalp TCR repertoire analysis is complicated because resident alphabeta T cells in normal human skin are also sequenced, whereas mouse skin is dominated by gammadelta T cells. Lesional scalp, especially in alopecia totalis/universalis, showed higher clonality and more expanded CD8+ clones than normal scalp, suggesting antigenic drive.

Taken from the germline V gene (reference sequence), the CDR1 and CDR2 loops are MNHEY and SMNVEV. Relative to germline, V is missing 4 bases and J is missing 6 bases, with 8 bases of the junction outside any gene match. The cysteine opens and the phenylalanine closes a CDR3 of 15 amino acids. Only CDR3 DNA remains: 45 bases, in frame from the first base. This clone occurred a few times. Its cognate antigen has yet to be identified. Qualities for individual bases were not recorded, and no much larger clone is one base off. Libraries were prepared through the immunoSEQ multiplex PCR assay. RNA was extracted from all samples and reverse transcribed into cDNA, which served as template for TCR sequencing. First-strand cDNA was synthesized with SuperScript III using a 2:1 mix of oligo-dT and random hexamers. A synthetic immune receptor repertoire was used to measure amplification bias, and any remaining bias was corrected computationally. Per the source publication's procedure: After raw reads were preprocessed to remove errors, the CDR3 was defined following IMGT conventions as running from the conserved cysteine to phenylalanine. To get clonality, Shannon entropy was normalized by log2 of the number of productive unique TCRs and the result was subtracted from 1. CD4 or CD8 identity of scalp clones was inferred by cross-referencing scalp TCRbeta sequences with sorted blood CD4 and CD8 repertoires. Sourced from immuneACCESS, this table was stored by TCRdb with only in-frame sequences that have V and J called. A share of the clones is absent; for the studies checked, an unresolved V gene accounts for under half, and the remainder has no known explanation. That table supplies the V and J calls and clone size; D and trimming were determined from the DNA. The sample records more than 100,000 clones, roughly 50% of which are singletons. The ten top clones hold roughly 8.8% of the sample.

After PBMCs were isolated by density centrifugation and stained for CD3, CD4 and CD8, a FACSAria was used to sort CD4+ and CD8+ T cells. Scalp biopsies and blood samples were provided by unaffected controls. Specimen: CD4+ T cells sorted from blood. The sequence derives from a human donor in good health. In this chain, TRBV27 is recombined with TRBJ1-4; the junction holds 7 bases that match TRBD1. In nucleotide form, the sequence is TGTGCCAGCAGTTCCACAGGGGCCACCGATGAAAAACTGTTTTTT. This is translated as CASSSTGATDEKLFF.